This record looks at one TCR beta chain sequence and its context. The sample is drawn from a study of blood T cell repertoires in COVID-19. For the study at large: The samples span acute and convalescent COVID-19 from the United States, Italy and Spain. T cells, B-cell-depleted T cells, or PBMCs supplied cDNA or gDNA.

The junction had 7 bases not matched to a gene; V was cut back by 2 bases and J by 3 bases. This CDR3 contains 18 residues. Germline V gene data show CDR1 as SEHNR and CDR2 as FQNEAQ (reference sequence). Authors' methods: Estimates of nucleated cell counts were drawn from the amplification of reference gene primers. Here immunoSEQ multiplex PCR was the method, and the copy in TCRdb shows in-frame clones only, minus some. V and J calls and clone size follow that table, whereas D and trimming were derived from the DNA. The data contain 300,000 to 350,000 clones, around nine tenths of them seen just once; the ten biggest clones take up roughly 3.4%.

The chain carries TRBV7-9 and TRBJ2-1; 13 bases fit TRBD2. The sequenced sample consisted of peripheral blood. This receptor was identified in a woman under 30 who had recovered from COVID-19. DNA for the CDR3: TGTGCCAGCAGCTTACACCGACTAGCGGGAGGTTACTACAATGAGCAGTTCTTC. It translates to CASSLHRLAGGYYNEQFF.